This T cell receptor (beta chain) stems from a study of blood T cell repertoires in COVID-19. Overall study: The origin of the acute and convalescent COVID-19 samples was the United States, Italy and Spain. T cells, B-cell-depleted T cells, or PBMCs provided the cDNA or gDNA that served as material.

The V end lost 2 bases, the J end lost 2 bases, and 3 bases lay between the germline ends. Per germline, CDR1 LNHDA and CDR2 SQIVND (reference sequence). CDR3 length equals 12 residues. Study processing details: Nucleated cell counts were estimated from reference gene primer amplification. Data came from immunoSEQ multiplex PCR; TCRdb stores just in-frame clones and leaves some out. V, J and clone size derive from that table, while D and trimming were established from the DNA sequence. The sample records 200,000 to 250,000 clones, roughly 82% being singletons. In regard to this clone: Other DNA sequences from this sample encode an identical CDR3 as well.

The sample taken for sequencing was peripheral blood. The receptor was isolated from a woman aged 35 to 49 who had recovered from COVID-19. The chain has TRBV19 and TRBJ1-2; no firm D call. The CDR3 sequence: CASSIQNYGYTF. The CDR3 coding sequence is TGTGCCAGTAGTATACAGAACTATGGCTACACCTTC.